The clone carrying this T cell receptor (beta chain) was seen just once. Germline is not matched at one junction end, which may reflect a read error. The data belong to a study of read filtering for tumor transcriptome and immune sequencing. From 350 to 500 ng of RNA, a library with molecular barcoded alpha/delta and beta/gamma adaptors was made. TCRdb called the reads again in MiXCR, with one record for every CDR3 protein. The repertoire includes 100,000 to 150,000 distinct CDR3 sequences, about 13% of them detected once, and just under 8.5% sits in the top ten. The CDR3 contains 17 residues. CDR1 is SGHVS and CDR2 is FNYEAQ in the germline V gene.

Material: a population of CD138-negative cells sorted from bone marrow. The clonotype originates from a donor over 35 with multiple myeloma. The J gene is TRBJ2-1, the V gene TRBV7-6; tentatively, D is TRBD2 (5 bases). CDR3 amino acids: CAGSLASAHNDYNEQFF. The CDR3, as DNA: TGTGCCGGCAGCTTAGCGTCGGCGCATAACGACTACAATGAGCAGTTCTTC. The whole variable domain, remainder taken from reference TRBV7-6 and TRBJ2-1, is GAGVSQSPRYKVTKRGQDVALRCDPISGHVSLYWYRQALGQGPEFLTYFNYEAQQDKSGLPNDRFSAERPEGSISTLTIQRTEQRDSAMYRCAGSLASAHNDYNEQFFGPGTRLTVL.